Presented here are 24 T cell receptor beta chains from one specimen sequenced in a study of T cell responses to AZD1222 COVID-19 vaccine. Assay used: immunoSEQ multiplex PCR; TCRdb lists only in-frame clones, some missing. The table lists 150,000 to 200,000 clones, about nine tenths of them singletons. The sequencing here drew on peripheral blood, taken on day 0 of AZD1222 vaccination. Source of these receptors: an adult in good health.

CDR3 nucleotide sequence: TGTGCCACCAGCAGAGAAGCGGGACAGGGTGCAGATACGCAGTATTTT. Its protein product is CATSREAGQGADTQYF. The chain employs TRBV15 and TRBJ2-3; TRBD1 aligns across 9 bases. V shed 0 bases and J 4 bases; nucleotides not matched to a gene: 5. CDR3 length: 16 amino acids. CDR1 and CDR2 from the germline V gene are LNHNV and YYDKDF (reference sequence).

This chain uses TRBV3-1 (or the pseudogene TRBV3-2) with TRBJ2-7; the match to TRBD2 covers 7 bases. The CDR3 has 14 residues. The J segment lost 7 bases and the V segment lost 1 base, leaving 7 bases of the junction unmatched. Germline CDR1 reads LGHDT; CDR2 reads YNNKEL (reference sequence). CDR3 nucleotide sequence: TGTGCCAGCAGCCAAGTTACACTGGGAGGGGAGCAGTACTTC. Translated: CASSQVTLGGEQYF.

The V and J genes are TRBV28 and TRBJ1-4; D uncertain. V lost 3 bases to trimming and J lost 8 bases, with 10 bases between them. This CDR3 comprises 13 residues. Germline-derived CDR1 and CDR2 are MDHEN and SYDVKM. CDR3 DNA sequence: TGTGCCAGCAGTTTCTTCGGGCGGGAAAAACTGTTTTTT. Protein: CASSFFGREKLFF.

This chain uses TRBV7-5 with TRBJ2-7; the table's D call, TRBD2, was not checked against the DNA. TRBV7-5 counts as a pseudogene. The CDR3 runs 14 residues. The CDR3 DNA reads as TGTGCCAGAAGCTCCACGGGGGGGCCCTACGAGCAGTACTTC. This sequence encodes CARSSTGGPYEQYF.

The chain carries TRBV30 and TRBJ1-3; no reliable D call. CDR1 and CDR2 (germline): GTSNPN, SVGIG (reference sequence). The V end was cut by 2 bases, the J end by 11 bases, with 10 bases between. The CDR3 runs to 11 residues. This CDR3 reads CAWSQSLAIYF. The CDR3 bases are TGTGCCTGGAGTCAGAGTCTCGCCATATATTTT.

The chain links TRBV29-1 to TRBJ1-1; tentative D call: TRBD1 (6 bases). The CDR3 is made up of 13 amino acids. Germline values: CDR1 SQVTM, CDR2 ANQGSEA. V lost 5 bases to trimming and J lost 1 base, with 11 bases between them. The CDR3 is CSVIRDKNTEAFF. As DNA, the CDR3 is TGCAGCGTTATCCGGGACAAGAACACTGAAGCTTTCTTT.

This rearrangement joins TRBV30 to TRBJ1-6; no clear D. Trimming removed 5 bases from V and 3 bases from J, with 8 bases in between. This CDR3 comprises 13 residues. Germline V gene sequence: CDR1 GTSNPN, CDR2 SVGIG (reference sequence). The CDR3 DNA reads TGTGCCTGGGGTCCGGGCTATAATTCACCCCTCCACTTT. It encodes CAWGPGYNSPLHF.

This chain links TRBV5-4 with TRBJ1-2, with TRBD1 matching 7 bases. V was clipped by 4 bases and J by 1 base; unmatched bases: 7. The CDR3 loop spans 15 amino acids. Per germline, CDR1 SGHNT and CDR2 YYREEE (reference sequence). CDR3: CASSKPDRFNYGYTF. The CDR3 coding sequence is TGTGCCAGCAGCAAACCGGACAGGTTTAACTATGGCTACACCTTC.

V usage is TRBV11-2 and J usage is TRBJ2-1; no reliable D call. This CDR3 spans 15 amino acids. V was pared by 5 bases and J by 0 bases, with 11 bases between. Germline assignment: CDR1 SGHAT and CDR2 FQNNGV. CDR3 sequence (DNA): TGTGCCAGCAGCCCCAGGCCTAGCTCCTACAATGAGCAGTTCTTC. It encodes CASSPRPSSYNEQFF.

In this sample, this clone turned up once. J is TRBJ2-5 and V is TRBV7-9; the D is unclear. The CDR3 length is 16 residues. Germline lookup yields CDR1 SEHNR and CDR2 FQNEAQ (reference sequence). V lost 6 bases and J lost 2, with 19 bases in between. The chain's CDR3 is CASSFRIPQGQETQYF. The CDR3 coding sequence is TGTGCCAGCAGTTTTCGAATACCCCAAGGACAAGAGACCCAGTACTTC.

V gene TRBV28 combines with J gene TRBJ2-3; tentatively, D is TRBD1 (6 bases). Germline CDR1 and CDR2: MDHEN and SYDVKM. V was clipped by 3 bases and J by 2 bases, with 9 bases between them. CDR3 size: 14 residues. CDR3 sequence reads: CASSFNRDTDTQYF. For the CDR3, the DNA is TGTGCCAGCAGTTTCAACAGGGACACAGATACGCAGTATTTT. Using reference TRBV28 and TRBJ2-3 for the parts outside the CDR3, the full variable domain is DVKVTQSSRYLVKRTGEKVFLECVQDMDHENMFWYRQDPGLGLRLIYFSYDVKMKEKGDIPEGYSVSREKKERFSLILESASTNQTSMYLCASSFNRDTDTQYFGPGTRLTVL.

DNA for the CDR3: TGCAGCGTTGACTCGGCTACATCTACAGGAAACATTCAGTACTTC. Protein product: CSVDSATSTGNIQYF. This chain connects TRBV29-1 to TRBJ2-4; TRBD1 is a possible D gene (5 bases). Trimming removed 3 bases at V and 6 bases at J, with 18 bases between. The CDR3 sequence is 15 residues long. Germline V CDR1 and CDR2: SQVTM, ANQGSEA.

J is TRBJ2-7 and V is TRBV19; D gene uncertain. In germline, CDR1 is LNHDA, CDR2 SQIVND (reference sequence). V lost 0 bases and J lost 8, with 11 bases in between. The CDR3 extends over 13 amino acids. CDR3 residues: CASSIDPLTKQYF. The CDR3 region has the DNA TGTGCCAGTAGTATAGATCCTCTTACGAAGCAGTACTTC. Full variable domain (missing parts from reference TRBV19 and TRBJ2-7): DGGITQSPKYLFRKEGQNVTLSCEQNLNHDAMYWYRQDPGQGLRLIYYSQIVNDFQKGDIAEGYSVSREKKESFPLTVTSAQKNPTAFYLCASSIDPLTKQYFGPGTRLTVT.

The V gene is TRBV9, the J gene TRBJ2-1, with 11 bases matching TRBD2. Losses at the gene ends were 0 bases for V and 0 bases for J; bases not matched to a gene: 2. Germline values: CDR1 SGDLS, CDR2 YYNGEE. The CDR3 runs to 17 residues. CDR3 DNA: TGTGCCAGCAGCGTAGGACTAGCGGGGAGCTCCTACAATGAGCAGTTCTTC. It encodes CASSVGLAGSSYNEQFF. The whole variable domain, remainder taken from reference TRBV9 and TRBJ2-1, is DSGVTQTPKHLITATGQRVTLRCSPRSGDLSVYWYQQSLDQGLQFLIQYYNGEERAKGNILERFSAQQFPDLHSELNLSSLELGDSALYFCASSVGLAGSSYNEQFFGPGTRLTVL.

The chain carries TRBV5-1 and TRBJ2-7; 7 bases agree with TRBD1. V lost 4 bases, J lost 1 base, and 17 bases stayed unmatched. CDR1 is SGHRS, CDR2 YFSETQ, per germline. The CDR3 has 18 residues. The CDR3 nucleotides are TGCGCCAGCAGCCAGGACCGTCTAACGACAGGGAGATCCTACGAGCAGTACTTC. Protein sequence: CASSQDRLTTGRSYEQYF.

This clone was detected a few times. V is TRBV24-1 and J is TRBJ2-2; 11 positions agree with TRBD1. V was pared by 0 bases and J by 4 bases, with 3 bases of the junction left unmatched. The CDR3 totals 17 residues. CDR1 is KGHDR and CDR2 is SFDVKD in the germline V gene. CDR3 residues: CATSDLSGTGGTGELFF. The DNA of the CDR3 is TGTGCCACCAGTGATTTGAGTGGGACAGGGGGCACCGGGGAGCTGTTTTTT.

V usage is TRBV28 and J usage is TRBJ1-5; 8 bases are a match to TRBD1. The length of the CDR3 is 17 residues. With V trimmed by 2 bases and J by 7 bases, 13 bases remained unmatched. CDR1 and CDR2 (germline): MDHEN, SYDVKM. This chain's CDR3 is CASSLGFGQGPGQPQHF. In nucleotides, the CDR3 is TGTGCCAGCAGTTTAGGATTTGGACAGGGCCCTGGGCAGCCCCAGCATTTT.

A single count supports this clone. The chain recombines TRBV6-4 with TRBJ1-2; TRBD1 matches at 7 bases. Losses at the gene ends were 8 bases for V and 2 bases for J; bases not matched to a gene: 5. This CDR3 spans 13 amino acids. Germline V lookup: CDR1 MRHNA, CDR2 SNTAGT. The CDR3 region has the DNA TGTGCCAGCTCGGGACAGCCAAACTATGGCTACACCTTC. Translated: CASSGQPNYGYTF.

This rearrangement joins TRBV5-5 to TRBJ2-1; tentatively, D is TRBD1 (6 bases). The ends were cut back, 7 bases at V and 7 bases at J, with 18 bases in the middle. This CDR3 spans 14 amino acids. The germline V gene has CDR1 SGHKS and CDR2 YYEKEE (reference sequence). The CDR3, as DNA: TGTGCCAGCCAGGCGGGCAGGGGAAGAAATGAGCAGTTCTTC. Its protein is CASQAGRGRNEQFF.

This sequence joins TRBV19 and TRBJ2-5; no clear D. V was pared by 5 bases and J by 0 bases, with 10 bases between. Germline V CDR1 and CDR2: LNHDA, SQIVND (reference sequence). The CDR3 loop spans 14 amino acids. Here the CDR3 DNA reads TGTGCCAGTAGTGGGTTCAGCTACCAAGAGACCCAGTACTTC. Amino acids: CASSGFSYQETQYF.

This clone was observed a single time. CDR3 sequence reads: CATSDNNAEKLFF. CDR3 DNA sequence: TGTGCCACCAGTGATAATAACGCTGAAAAACTGTTTTTT. The rearrangement joins TRBV24-1 to TRBJ1-4; D is ambiguous. The length of the CDR3 is 13 residues. Trimming cost V 3 bases and J 7 bases, with 8 bases left between them. Germline CDR1 is KGHDR and CDR2 is SFDVKD.

This clone was counted once. The V gene is TRBV19, the J gene TRBJ1-5, with D possibly being TRBD1 (5 bases). The ends were cut back, 5 bases at V and 2 bases at J, with 16 bases in the middle. The CDR3 has 16 amino acids. Per germline, CDR1 LNHDA and CDR2 SQIVND (reference sequence). Written as DNA, the CDR3 is TGTGCCAGTAGTTTTTTGGGGCAGGGCCGCAATCAGCCCCAGCATTTT. Protein product: CASSFLGQGRNQPQHF.

The chain uses TRBV11-3 and TRBJ2-1, with 8 nucleotides matching TRBD1. J gave up 7 bases and V 9 bases, and 8 bases lay outside the gene matches. Germline V gene data show CDR1 as SGHNT and CDR2 as YENEEA. The CDR3 length is 13 residues. The chain's CDR3 is CASSRQGRNEQFF. For the CDR3, the DNA is TGTGCCAGTTCCAGACAGGGGAGAAATGAGCAGTTCTTC.

V usage is TRBV10-2 and J usage is TRBJ2-2; 9 nucleotides align to TRBD2. CDR1 is WSHSY and CDR2 is SAAADI in the germline V gene. Trimming took 5 bases from V and 0 from J; bases not matched to a gene: 4. The CDR3 extends over 16 amino acids. Here the CDR3 DNA reads TGCGCCAGCAGTCGAATAGCGGGAGCGAACACCGGGGAGCTGTTTTTT. It is translated as CASSRIAGANTGELFF.